The rows below give T cell receptor beta chains drawn from one sample of a study of OX40 agonist ivuxolimab in advanced cancers. The table came from immunoSEQ multiplex PCR; TCRdb's copy has only in-frame clones and leaves some out. Of roughly 35,000 clones listed, roughly 78% are singletons. The sequenced sample was CD4+ or CD8+ T cells sorted from blood, obtained in a trial of the OX40 agonist ivuxolimab. All receptors derive from an adult with an advanced solid tumor such as melanoma, head and neck, liver or kidney cancer. The conserved cysteine and the conserved F or W are not part of the CDR3 here.

V gene	CDR3 protein
TRBV5-1	ASSPSAGGLFFHNEQF
TRBV28	ASSLGRQQF
TRBV10-3	AISEEPTQETQY
TRBV7-9	ASSSASNEQF
TRBV10-3	AISAHSPGGSGNTIY
TRBV5-1	ASSYRTGRTEAF
TRBV5-1	ASSLVRGDYNEQF
TRBV27	ASSLSGFNQPQH
TRBV5-4	ASSLERGGEKLF
TRBV28	ATSRWGAAEAF
TRBV6-6	ASSSQERMNSPLH
TRBV27	ASSITAKETQY
TRBV15	ATSEDRGLGYGYT
TRBV14	ASSQGGRGRLRATEAF
TRBV7-9	ASSPRGALNEKLF
TRBV11-3	ASSLGGFGGGHSPYEQY
TRBV19	ASSLSGRFPGELF
TRBV4-1	ASSQDWTDRYQETQY
TRBV10-1	ASSDLDGTGFYEQY
TRBV5-6	ASSLGTRQETQY
TRBV11-2	ASSLETSGKPDTQY
TRBV1	TSSPGTSGEETQY
TRBV9	ASSVEGRGPSYNEQF
TRBV19	ASTQGTSAGDEQF
TRBV18	ASSPGSGGFRGYGYT
TRBV9	ASSVGGYGYT
TRBV5-4	ASSLAGEPQH
TRBV25-1	ASRKAGADNEQF
TRBV21-1	ASGQGDEKLF
TRBV7-6	ASSLRPDGSLISREQF
TRBV4-2	ASSPSGDRISNYGYT
TRBV28	ASRDTSTDTQY
TRBV11-2	ASSLGRETAF
TRBV10-2	ASNPDTTNIQY
TRBV2	ASSPPGSSGANVLT
TRBV6-5	ASRRLENQPQH
TRBV7-2	ASKGRYDSEQY
TRBV7-2	ASSLIRDRAYEQY
TRBV19	ASKAGAMNTEAF
TRBV4-1	ASSQEESGQPQH